The clone carrying this T cell receptor beta chain was counted only a few times. The antigen remains unidentified. This entry belongs to a study of T-cell reconstitution after alpha-beta-depleted transplantation in children. Study-wide points: Newly made T cells mostly supplied T-cell counts and diversity one year after transplant. Two months or so post-transplant, alpha-beta T cells reportedly derived from several hundred expanded graft clones.

The V end lost 2 bases, the J end lost 9 bases, and 8 bases lay between the germline ends. Looked up from germline, CDR1 is MDHEN and CDR2 is SYDVKM. This CDR3 region has 13 residues. Construction of the TCRbeta library involved unique molecular identifiers. TCRdb redid the calling of the PCR reads with MiXCR, one entry per CDR3 protein. The sample includes roughly 570,000 distinct CDR3 sequences, roughly a quarter of them seen just once. This chain joins TRBV28 and TRBJ2-6; possible D gene TRBD1, 6 bases. This receptor was obtained from a boy younger than two with Wiskott-Aldrich syndrome, due to receive a stem cell transplant. Here the sequenced sample was PBMCs, taken before TCRalphabeta/CD19-depleted stem cell transplant. The CDR3 nucleotides are TGTGCCAGCAGTTTAGTGACAGGCAACGTCCTGACTTTC. It is translated as CASSLVTGNVLTF. Based on the CDR3 plus reference TRBV28 and TRBJ2-6, the full variable domain is DVKVTQSSRYLVKRTGEKVFLECVQDMDHENMFWYRQDPGLGLRLIYFSYDVKMKEKGDIPEGYSVSREKKERFSLILESASTNQTSMYLCASSLVTGNVLTFGAGSRLTVL.